The rows below give T cell receptor beta chains drawn from one sample of a study of shared clonotypes between healthy human individuals. The data were produced by immunoSEQ multiplex PCR, yet TCRdb's version contains in-frame clones alone and is incomplete. Found here are about 600,000 clones, over 95% of them singletons; the top ten hold over 0.09%. The sample comprised naive CD8+ T cells sorted from blood. Receptors originate from a woman in her 30s in good health. The CDR3 runs from the conserved cysteine through the conserved F or W. A D gene is named only where the DNA matches it firmly. Clone size is given for some rows only: seen once, a few or many times, or a class if the clone is expanded.

V	D	J	size	CDR3	DNA
TRBV5-1	.	TRBJ2-5	.	CASSSEGGGFETQYF	TGCGCCAGCAGCTCGGAGGGAGGGGGATTCGAGACCCAGTACTTC
TRBV7-6	.	TRBJ1-2	.	CASSPGRNYGYTF	TGTGCCAGCAGCCCTGGACGGAACTATGGCTACACCTTC
TRBV18	.	TRBJ1-4	.	CASSPSRDGNEKLFF	TGTGCCAGCTCACCGTCCCGGGACGGGAATGAAAAACTGTTTTTT
TRBV7-9	TRBD2	TRBJ2-3	.	CASSSPSGSPDTQYF	TGTGCCAGCAGCTCACCTAGCGGGAGCCCAGATACGCAGTATTTT
TRBV30	.	TRBJ2-3	.	CAWSVSVGTQYF	TGTGCCTGGAGTGTTAGCGTCGGAACGCAGTATTTT
TRBV27	.	TRBJ1-1	.	CVSSLVRDRGAFF	TGTGTCAGCAGCCTGGTTAGGGACCGTGGGGCTTTCTTT
TRBV7-9	TRBD1	TRBJ2-7	.	CASSLGQGAAYEQYF	TGTGCCAGCAGCCTCGGACAGGGGGCGGCCTACGAGCAGTACTTC
TRBV30	.	TRBJ2-1	.	CACLTRSYNEQFF	TGTGCCTGTCTAACCCGCTCCTACAATGAGCAGTTCTTC
TRBV27	.	TRBJ1-5	once	CASSPGGGSNQPQHF	TGTGCCAGCAGTCCTGGCGGGGGTAGCAATCAGCCCCAGCATTTT
TRBV5-5	.	TRBJ2-7	.	CASSSDSYYEQYF	TGTGCCAGCAGCTCGGACAGCTACTACGAGCAGTACTTC
TRBV28	TRBD1	TRBJ1-2	.	CASRGTGERGYTF	TGTGCCAGCAGAGGGACAGGGGAAAGAGGCTACACCTTC
TRBV19	.	TRBJ1-1	.	CASSIDAGGWTEAFF	TGTGCCAGTAGTATAGATGCCGGGGGATGGACTGAAGCTTTCTTT
TRBV19	.	TRBJ2-7	once	CASSISPSYEQYF	TGTGCCAGTAGTATAAGCCCCTCCTACGAGCAGTACTTC
TRBV7-6	TRBD2	TRBJ2-1	.	CASSLAELAGGRYNEQFF	TGTGCCAGCAGCTTAGCGGAACTAGCGGGAGGGCGCTACAATGAGCAGTTCTTC
TRBV27	.	TRBJ1-4	.	CASSFAGGEKLFF	TGTGCCAGCAGTTTCGCGGGGGGAGAAAAACTGTTTTTT
TRBV15	TRBD2	TRBJ2-3	.	CATNIAGVPPDTQYF	TGTGCCACTAACATAGCGGGAGTCCCTCCAGATACGCAGTATTTT
TRBV28	.	TRBJ2-1	.	CASKVMRDRYNEQFF	TGTGCCAGCAAGGTCATGCGAGACAGGTACAATGAGCAGTTCTTC
TRBV15	TRBD1	TRBJ2-7	.	CATSEGPGQVFYF	TGTGCCACCAGCGAAGGACCCGGACAGGTTTTTTACTTC
TRBV7-6	TRBD1	TRBJ1-3	once	CASSPGQGTGNTIYF	TGTGCCAGCAGCCCGGGACAGGGGACTGGAAACACCATATATTTT
TRBV4-2	.	TRBJ2-1	.	CASSQSLYNEQFF	TGTGCCAGCAGCCAATCTCTCTACAATGAGCAGTTCTTC
TRBV27	TRBD1	TRBJ1-1	.	CASSLSKGAWTEAFF	TGTGCCAGCAGTTTATCGAAGGGGGCCTGGACTGAAGCTTTCTTT
TRBV9	TRBD1	TRBJ1-4	once	CASSVRADRGEKLFF	TGTGCCAGCAGCGTGCGCGCGGACAGGGGTGAAAAACTGTTTTTT
TRBV6-5	.	TRBJ1-2	once	CASSYGLGQGYGYTF	TGTGCCAGCAGTTACGGCTTGGGGCAGGGCTATGGCTACACCTTC
TRBV7-7	TRBD1	TRBJ2-5	few	CASSLSRTGGETQYF	TGTGCCAGCAGCTTATCCCGGACAGGGGGAGAGACCCAGTACTTC
TRBV29-1	.	TRBJ2-7	.	CSVGSRQGSYEQYF	TGCAGCGTTGGAAGTAGGCAGGGGTCTTACGAGCAGTACTTC
TRBV28	TRBD1	TRBJ1-3	.	CASSSFIVDRPYPSGNTIYF	TGTGCCAGCAGTTCTTTTATTGTGGACAGGCCGTATCCCTCTGGAAACACCATATATTTT
TRBV11-2	.	TRBJ1-1	few	CASSLGAVEAFF	TGTGCCAGCAGCTTAGGTGCAGTTGAAGCTTTCTTT
TRBV7-7	.	TRBJ2-7	.	CASSLGAGMYEQYF	TGTGCCAGCAGCTTAGGTGCAGGGATGTACGAGCAGTACTTC
TRBV6-1	.	TRBJ2-2	.	CATPGDTGELFF	TGTGCCACCCCAGGTGACACCGGGGAGCTGTTTTTT
TRBV2	.	TRBJ1-1	.	CASREGLGTEAFF	TGTGCCAGCAGGGAAGGGTTGGGCACTGAAGCTTTCTTT
TRBV4-1	.	TRBJ2-7	.	CASSQDPLRGAYEQYF	TGCGCCAGCAGCCAAGATCCGTTGCGGGGCGCCTACGAGCAGTACTTC
TRBV7-8	.	TRBJ2-7	.	CASSLVPGESSYEQYF	TGTGCCAGCAGCTTAGTACCGGGAGAATCTAGTTACGAGCAGTACTTC
TRBV2	TRBD1	TRBJ2-1	once	CASSQGGGWNNEQFF	TGTGCCAGCAGCCAAGGGGGCGGCTGGAACAATGAGCAGTTCTTC
TRBV7-6	TRBD2	TRBJ2-1	.	CASSLEAALAGSNEQFF	TGTGCCAGCAGCTTAGAAGCAGCACTAGCGGGATCAAATGAGCAGTTCTTC
TRBV7-9	.	TRBJ2-1	.	CASSPRASRSVNEQFF	TGTGCCAGCAGCCCCCGGGCTAGCCGGAGTGTGAATGAGCAGTTCTTC
TRBV7-9	TRBD1	TRBJ2-7	.	CASSLLRDRSYEQYF	TGTGCCAGCAGCCTACTCCGGGACAGGTCCTACGAGCAGTACTTC
TRBV15	TRBD2	TRBJ2-7	.	CATSRGRLRTGGYEQYF	TGTGCCACCAGCAGAGGTAGACTGCGAACGGGGGGTTACGAGCAGTACTTC
TRBV10-3	TRBD2	TRBJ2-3	.	CAISDPSGRAPDTQYF	TGTGCCATCAGCGACCCTAGCGGGAGGGCCCCAGATACGCAGTATTTT
TRBV27	.	TRBJ2-7	.	CASSLSGYEQYF	TGTGCCAGCAGTTTATCAGGCTACGAGCAGTACTTC
TRBV28	TRBD1	TRBJ2-5	once	CASSLSTGQGISRGKTQYF	TGTGCCAGCAGTTTGAGTACGGGACAGGGAATCTCGAGGGGAAAGACCCAGTACTTC